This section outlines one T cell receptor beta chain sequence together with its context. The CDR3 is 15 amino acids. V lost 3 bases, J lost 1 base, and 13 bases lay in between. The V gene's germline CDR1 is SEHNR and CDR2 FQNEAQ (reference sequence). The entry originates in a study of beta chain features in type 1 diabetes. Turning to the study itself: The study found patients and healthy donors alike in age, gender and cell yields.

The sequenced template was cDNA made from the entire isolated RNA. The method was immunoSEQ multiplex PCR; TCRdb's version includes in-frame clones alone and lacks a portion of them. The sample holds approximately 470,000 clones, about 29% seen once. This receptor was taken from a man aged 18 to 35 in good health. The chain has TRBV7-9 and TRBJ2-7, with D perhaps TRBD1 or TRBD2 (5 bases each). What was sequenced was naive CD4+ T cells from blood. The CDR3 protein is CASSLAGTASYEQYF. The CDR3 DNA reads TGTGCCAGCAGCTTGGCCGGGACGGCGTCCTACGAGCAGTACTTC.